This entry is about one T cell receptor beta chain. Its target is unknown. The sample comes from a study of siplizumab effects on memory and regulatory T cells. Per sample, the assay covered roughly 9.2 x 10^4 TCR templates. Only in-frame clones appear in the TCRdb table, and some are missing; sequencing was by immunoSEQ multiplex PCR. The sample shows 95,000 to 110,000 clones, 85% to 95% of them seen only once. Whole-study findings and limits: Naive T cells looked more diverse than memory cells, and they looked like major contributors to the alloresponse. A naive or memory phenotype could not be assigned to roughly 80-97% of the proliferating CD4+ or CD8+ clones.

The source material was Tregs sorted from blood. The origin of this receptor is a human donor in good health.

The DNA of the CDR3 is TGCAGCGCACTAAGGGGGCTTAATGAAAAACTGTTTTTT. Amino acids: CSALRGLNEKLFF. V usage is TRBV29-1 and J usage is TRBJ1-4; 7 bases align to TRBD1. Germline assignment: CDR1 SQVTM and CDR2 ANQGSEA. The trim removed 7 bases at V and 4 bases at J, leaving 6 bases unmatched. The CDR3 has 13 residues.